This TCR beta chain comes out of a study of shared clonotypes between healthy human individuals. CDR3 size: 16 residues. Germline-derived CDR1 and CDR2 are SGHRS and YFSETQ. Trimming took 0 bases from V and 2 from J; bases not matched to a gene: 6. This clone has only one observation. Data came from immunoSEQ multiplex PCR; TCRdb stores just in-frame clones and leaves some out. Of a few hundred thousand clones listed, 60% to 70% were seen once; the top ten hold 8.5% to 14%. Sequencing used memory CD4+ T cells sorted from blood. Indicated subset: CD45RA-negative fraction. The rearrangement joins TRBV5-1 to TRBJ1-2; 8 bases agree with TRBD1. The receptor comes from a young man in good health. The CDR3, as DNA: TGCGCCAGCAGCTTGGGACAGGGGTCTGGGAACTATGGCTACACCTTC. Protein product: CASSLGQGSGNYGYTF. The full variable domain, in which reference TRBV5-1 and TRBJ1-2 provide the parts outside the CDR3, is KAGVTQTPRYLIKTRGQQVTLSCSPISGHRSVSWYQQTPGQGLQFLFEYFSETQRNKGNFPGRFSGRQFSNSRSEMNVSTLELGDSALYLCASSLGQGSGNYGYTFGSGTRLTVV.